The entry that follows covers one T cell receptor beta chain sequence. The antigen it recognizes is unknown. One base away there is no much larger clone; base qualities are not given. Whole blood was collected in K2EDTA tubes by collaborating institutions according to the institutions' own protocols. For TCRbeta analysis, collaborator samples were shipped as frozen whole blood, as isolated PBMCs, or as DNA extracted from either sample type. Inclusive of the bounding cysteine and phenylalanine, the CDR3 is 11 residues long. The entry retains the CDR3 DNA only, 33 bases that are in frame from base 1. Trimming takes 7 bases from V and 2 bases from J, and the germline ends sit 5 bases apart. The entry originates in a study of blood T cell repertoires in COVID-19 (TCRdb year 2020). Regarding the complete study: Samples covering the acute and convalescent phases of COVID-19 were provided by collaborators in the United States, Italy and Spain. Where available, HLA class I and class II types were taken from metadata supplied by the sample provider and were not determined by assay-based typing. Nearly every sample came with metadata listing a de-identified subject ID, COVID-19 status, age in years and sex. Deeply sampled blood TCRbeta repertoires from subjects exposed to, actively infected with, or recovered from COVID-19 were included in the dataset. The prospective study material was composed of cDNA or gDNA derived from T cells, B-cell-depleted T cells, or PBMCs. The repertoires were released in a freely available public database intended as a resource for research on the immune response to SARS-CoV-2. The samples were drawn from the first 160 participants of the ongoing ImmuneRACE study and from 1,254 subjects provided by 6 global collaborators.

General conclusions and limits of the study: The quantity of clinical and demographic metadata differed by source and by participant and was supplied without curation.

TCRbeta CDR3 regions were amplified from genomic DNA using the immunoSEQ Assay, a bias-controlled multiplex PCR. In the original analysis: Within the assay, amplification of reference gene primers was used to estimate how many nucleated cells each sample contained. To quantify the absolute abundance of each unique TCRbeta CDR3 rearrangement, sequence reads were collapsed and filtered. For each sample, productive Simpson clonality was calculated as the square root of Simpson's diversity index across productive rearrangements. What TCRdb holds here is the immuneACCESS table cut down to in-frame rearrangements. Part of the clones is not present; checked against another copy, under half of the missing clones reflect an unresolved V gene, and the others are unexplained. That table gives V, J and clone size, and the DNA gave D and trimming. This sample holds some 120,000 clones; 70% to 80% were observed only once. The ten top clones hold around 25% of the sample.

The sequence derives from a human donor in a cohort sampled during active COVID-19. What was sequenced was peripheral blood. Rearrangement joined TRBV12-3 or TRBV12-4 to TRBJ1-1, with the D segment identity uncertain. The CDR3 region has the sequence CASIKNTEAFF. The nucleotide sequence reads TGTGCCAGCATAAAAAACACTGAAGCTTTCTTT.